The clone carrying this T cell receptor beta chain appeared a single time. Its antigen is as yet unknown. This specimen comes from a study of regulatory T cells in long-lasting Graves disease. Overall study results and limits: Only a small sample size was used, which may have cut accuracy. Persistent patients had more shared public clonotypes (roughly 2,500) than new patients (about 870).

Regarding time point: persistent/refractory GD, antithyroid drugs over 5 years with positive TRAb. From PBMCs, RNA was extracted and then used to make the TCR library. Assembly of TCR beta libraries relied on iRepertoire HTBI primers together with Arm-PCR of CDR3 regions. Original processing notes: Sample data revealed approximately 62 TRBV and 14 TRBJ segments. TCRdb recomputed calls from the multiplex PCR reads with MiXCR, one row per CDR3 protein. TCRdb, not the authors, supplied the V and J calls. The data hold 400,000 to 500,000 distinct CDR3 sequences, with over 20% observed a single time. Sequenced material: peripheral blood mononuclear cells (PBMCs), taken when the disease was refractory, from a patient treated with antithyroid drugs. The origin of this receptor is a female donor with Graves disease.

This CDR3 reads CASSDRQSFQETQYF. As DNA, the CDR3 is TGCGCCAGCAGTGATCGGCAGTCCTTCCAAGAGACCCAGTACTTC. This chain links TRBV10-2 with TRBJ2-5; D is unresolved. Deletions cut 3 bases from V and 1 base from J, with 12 bases between. CDR3 length equals 15 residues. The germline V gene encodes CDR1 WSHSY and CDR2 SAAADI.